What follows is one T cell receptor (beta chain) and its context. Both 60 Vbeta primers and 13 Jbeta primers went into the PCR. This table comes from immunoSEQ multiplex PCR, and its TCRdb copy is limited to in-frame clones, with some not included. The repertoire includes about 98,000 clones, approximately 69% of them detected once, and about 1.3% sits in the top ten. The source of the sample is a study of cytomegalovirus exposure and HLA in healthy donors. Per germline, CDR1 MNHEY and CDR2 SVGAGI. The CDR3 spans 13 residues. J gave up 7 bases and V 5 bases, and 7 bases lay outside the gene matches. The receptor was derived from a female donor in good health and CMV-seronegative. The specimen was PBMCs. This chain uses TRBV6-5 with TRBJ2-7; TRBD2 aligns across 8 bases. The CDR3 DNA follows: TGTGCCAGCAGTGACGGGGGGGCTTGGGAGCAGTACTTC. It codes for CASSDGGAWEQYF.